The rows below give T cell receptor beta chains drawn from one sample of a study of siplizumab effects on memory and regulatory T cells. Clones were sequenced by immunoSEQ multiplex PCR, and TCRdb holds only the in-frame ones, with some missing. The sample has more than 95,000 clones; over 90% are singletons. Sequencing was done on a sample of Tregs sorted from blood. Receptor source: a human donor in good health. Each CDR3 is given with its conserved first and last residue. Fields, in order: J gene, V gene, CDR3 protein.

TRBJ2-5	TRBV11-3	CASSLVLAGVGETQYF
TRBJ1-2	TRBV19	CASSIVGTGVHGYTF
TRBJ2-3	TRBV11-3	CASSKGTTDTQYF
TRBJ1-2	TRBV4-1	CASSPQGGYGYTF
TRBJ1-3	TRBV6-6	CASSYSGRAQNTIYF
TRBJ1-5	TRBV18	CASSPSGVGNQPQHF
TRBJ2-3	TRBV2	CASSQSTDTQYF
TRBJ1-5	TRBV15	CATSRVDQPQHF
TRBJ2-2	TRBV30	CAWSRWDSDTGELFF
TRBJ1-1	TRBV6-6	CASSYRKSVHTEAFF
TRBJ2-5	TRBV9	CASSVGQGYRETQYF
TRBJ2-5	TRBV5-1	CASSSKLAGGWYQETQYF
TRBJ2-1	TRBV18	CASSPQPEGEQFF
TRBJ1-2	TRBV2	CASSEGVWTGLLNYGYTF
TRBJ2-2	TRBV27	CASSLFGIGTGELFF
TRBJ2-3	TRBV9	CASSVGLAGYTDTQYF
TRBJ2-1	TRBV7-9	CASSDLWARPYNEQFF
TRBJ1-1	TRBV29-1	CSGGRLMNTEAFF
TRBJ2-7	TRBV7-2	CASSPSGGAGEQYF
TRBJ2-6	TRBV15	CATSSRAGANVLTF
TRBJ1-1	TRBV19	CASIGITEAFF
TRBJ2-5	TRBV6-1	CASSEILGVSGDF
TRBJ1-1	TRBV5-4	CASSLDGIEAFF
TRBJ1-2	TRBV5-4	CASSLELRSGYTF
TRBJ1-1	TRBV19	CASSGYGGPNTEAFF
TRBJ2-7	TRBV21-1	CASCESGGLTYEQYF